The rows below give T cell receptor beta chains drawn from one sample of a study of post-analysis software for immune sequencing data. One entry per CDR3 protein, called by TCRdb with MiXCR from the PCR reads. The sample has some 700,000 distinct CDR3 sequences; 55% to 60% are singletons. Sequenced material: blood. Receptors originate from a girl aged 2-15 years with multiple sclerosis. Both conserved end residues are part of each CDR3. The D gene is left open where the match is weak. Size is omitted from some rows. Given values are once, few, many or a class for expanded clones.

j_call v_call clone_size d_call cdr3_length cdr3_aa cdr3_nt
TRBJ1-2 TRBV6-5 NA NA 14 CASKEYSGPYGYTF TGTGCCAGCAAGGAATATTCCGGGCCATATGGCTACACCTTC
TRBJ2-1 TRBV7-2 NA TRBD2 13 CASSSRAGDEQFF TGTGCCAGCAGCTCCAGGGCGGGGGATGAGCAGTTCTTC
TRBJ2-3 TRBV7-7 NA TRBD2 15 CASSIGTSRTDTQYF TGTGCTAGCAGCATCGGGACTAGCCGCACAGATACGCAGTATTTT
TRBJ2-7 TRBV15 few TRBD1 14 CATSRDPGGSEQYF TGTGCCACCAGCAGAGATCCAGGGGGAAGCGAGCAGTACTTC
TRBJ2-7 TRBV29-1 NA NA 13 CSVAGAYAYEQYF TGCAGCGTTGCAGGGGCCTATGCCTACGAGCAGTACTTC
TRBJ1-1 TRBV29-1 NA TRBD1 11 CSVEGTGTAFF TGCAGCGTTGAAGGGACAGGGACGGCTTTCTTT
TRBJ2-3 TRBV11-2 NA TRBD1 16 CASSFETGGPTDTQYF TGTGCCAGCAGCTTCGAAACAGGGGGCCCCACAGATACGCAGTATTTT
TRBJ2-3 TRBV6-1 NA TRBD1 16 CASSDPWDRGLDTQYF TGTGCCAGCAGTGACCCTTGGGACAGGGGGCTTGATACGCAGTATTTT
TRBJ2-3 TRBV6-6 few TRBD2 16 CASSYTAGGATDTQYF TGTGCCAGCAGTTACACAGCCGGGGGGGCCACAGATACGCAGTATTTT
TRBJ1-1 TRBV5-6 few TRBD1 14 CASSLPGQGRGAFF TGTGCCAGCAGCTTGCCCGGACAGGGGAGAGGAGCTTTCTTT
TRBJ2-3 TRBV5-6 once NA 16 CASSRGHTFSADTQYF TGTGCCAGCAGCAGGGGACACACCTTTAGCGCAGATACGCAGTATTTT